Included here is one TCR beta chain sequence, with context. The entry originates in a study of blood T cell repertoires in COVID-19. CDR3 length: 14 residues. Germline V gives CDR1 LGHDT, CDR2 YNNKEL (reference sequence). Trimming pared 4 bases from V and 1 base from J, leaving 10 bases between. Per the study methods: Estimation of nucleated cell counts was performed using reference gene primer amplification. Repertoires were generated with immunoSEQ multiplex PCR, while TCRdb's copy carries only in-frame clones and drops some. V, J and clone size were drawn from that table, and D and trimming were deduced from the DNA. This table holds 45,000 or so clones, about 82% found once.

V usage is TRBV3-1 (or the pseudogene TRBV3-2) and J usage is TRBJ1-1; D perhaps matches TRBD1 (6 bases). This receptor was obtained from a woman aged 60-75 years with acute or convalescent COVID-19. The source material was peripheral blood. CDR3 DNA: TGTGCCAGCAGCCTAGGGGGTAAGAACACTGAAGCTTTCTTT. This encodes CASSLGGKNTEAFF.